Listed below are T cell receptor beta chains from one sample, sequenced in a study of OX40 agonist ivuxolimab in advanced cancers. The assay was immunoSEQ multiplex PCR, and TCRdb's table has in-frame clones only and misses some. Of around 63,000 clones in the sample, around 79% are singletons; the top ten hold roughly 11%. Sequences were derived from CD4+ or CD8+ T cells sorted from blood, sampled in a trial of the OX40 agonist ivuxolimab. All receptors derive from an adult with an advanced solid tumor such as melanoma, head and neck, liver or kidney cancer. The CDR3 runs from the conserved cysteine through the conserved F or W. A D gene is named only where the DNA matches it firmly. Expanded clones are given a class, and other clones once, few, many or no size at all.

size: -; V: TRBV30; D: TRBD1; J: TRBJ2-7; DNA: TGTGCCTGGAGTGCCAAATATGGACAGGGGGTGAGTGTGTCCTACGAGCAGTACTTC; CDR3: CAWSAKYGQGVSVSYEQYF
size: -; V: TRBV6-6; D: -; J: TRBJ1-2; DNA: TGTGCCAGCAGCCACAGGGACTATGGCTACACCTTC; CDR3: CASSHRDYGYTF
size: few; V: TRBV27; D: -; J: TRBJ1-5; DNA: TGTGCCAGCAGTTCGGGGGGGCGATCGGAGAGCAATCAGCCCCAGCATTTT; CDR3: CASSSGGRSESNQPQHF
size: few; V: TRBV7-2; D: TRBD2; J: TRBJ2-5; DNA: TGTGCCAGCAGCTTAAGCTACTGGCCTAGCGGTAAAGAGACCCAGTACTTC; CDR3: CASSLSYWPSGKETQYF
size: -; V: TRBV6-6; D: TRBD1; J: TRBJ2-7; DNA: TGTGCCAGCAGTTACTCGGGACAGGGGATCTACGAGCAGTACTTC; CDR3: CASSYSGQGIYEQYF
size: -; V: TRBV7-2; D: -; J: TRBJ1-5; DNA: TGTGCCAGCAGCCCGGAGCAGGGGAATCAGCCCCAGCATTTT; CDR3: CASSPEQGNQPQHF
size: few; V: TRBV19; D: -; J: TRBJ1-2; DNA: TGTGCCAGTAGTGGTGGGACCGAACAAGACACCTTC; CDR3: CASSGGTEQDTF
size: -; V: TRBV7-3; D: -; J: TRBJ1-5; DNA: TGTGCCAGCAGCTTAAATAGCAATCAGCCCCAGCATTTT; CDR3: CASSLNSNQPQHF
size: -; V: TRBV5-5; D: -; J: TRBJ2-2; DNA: TGTGCTGGTGTGGGGTTAGACGGGGAGCTGTTTTTT; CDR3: CAGVGLDGELFF
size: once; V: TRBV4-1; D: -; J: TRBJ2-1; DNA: TGCGCCAGCAGCCAAGGTTTGAGGGGAGTTGAGCAGTTCTTC; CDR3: CASSQGLRGVEQFF
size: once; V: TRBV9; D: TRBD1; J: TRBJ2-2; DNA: TGTGCCAGCAGCACCAGACTCGCAGGGGGTAACACCGGGGAGCTGTTTTTT; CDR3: CASSTRLAGGNTGELFF
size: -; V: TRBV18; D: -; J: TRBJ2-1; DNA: TGTGCCAGCTCACAGTTCGGGGGGCCCACGGATGAGCAGTTCTTC; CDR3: CASSQFGGPTDEQFF
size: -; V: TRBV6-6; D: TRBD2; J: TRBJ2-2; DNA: TGTGCCAGCCGAACGACTAGCGGGACCACCGGGGAGCTGTTTTTT; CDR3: CASRTTSGTTGELFF
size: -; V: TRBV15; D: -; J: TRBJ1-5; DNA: TGTGCCACCAGCGGAGGGGGCAATCAGCCCCAGCATTTT; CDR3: CATSGGGNQPQHF
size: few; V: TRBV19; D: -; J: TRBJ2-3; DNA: TGTGCCAGTAGTAAGTTCAAAGATACGCAGTATTTT; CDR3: CASSKFKDTQYF
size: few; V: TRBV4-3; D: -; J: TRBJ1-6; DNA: TGCGCCAGCAGCCAGGTTCATACCGACAGAAATTCACCCCTCCACTTT; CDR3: CASSQVHTDRNSPLHF
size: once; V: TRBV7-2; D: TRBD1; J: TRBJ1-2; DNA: TGTGCCAGCACAGACAGGGTGACCCAGGACCGGTATGGCTACACCTTC; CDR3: CASTDRVTQDRYGYTF
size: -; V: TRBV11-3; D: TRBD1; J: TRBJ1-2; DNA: TGTGCCAGCAGCGCCGGACAGGGGGATGAGGGCGGCTACACCTTC; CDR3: CASSAGQGDEGGYTF
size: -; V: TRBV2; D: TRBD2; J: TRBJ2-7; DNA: TGTGCCAGCAGTGCACGACTAGCGTTTTACCTCTACGAGCAGTACTTC; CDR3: CASSARLAFYLYEQYF
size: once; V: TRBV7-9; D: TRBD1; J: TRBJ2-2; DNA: TGTGCCAGCAGCCCAGGACAGGGGACGAACACCGGGGAGCTGTTTTTT; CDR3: CASSPGQGTNTGELFF
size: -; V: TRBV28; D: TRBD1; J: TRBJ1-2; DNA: TGTGCCAGCAGGAACACAGGGGGCCTGATGGGACATGGCTACACCTTC; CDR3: CASRNTGGLMGHGYTF
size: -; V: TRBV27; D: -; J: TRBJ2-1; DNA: TGTGCCAGCAGTTTGCGAGGGCGGGAATACAATGAGCAGTTCTTC; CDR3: CASSLRGREYNEQFF
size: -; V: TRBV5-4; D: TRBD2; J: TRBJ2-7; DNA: TGTGCCAGCAGCCAAGGACTAGCGGGCCCCTACGAGCAGTACTTC; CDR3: CASSQGLAGPYEQYF
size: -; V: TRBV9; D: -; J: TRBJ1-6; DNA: TGTGCCAGCAGCGTAGGACGGGGGTGGGGGAATTCACCCCTCCACTTT; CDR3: CASSVGRGWGNSPLHF
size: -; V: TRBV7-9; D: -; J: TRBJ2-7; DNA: TGTGCCAGCAGCTTAGGCACATACTACGAGCAGTACTTC; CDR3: CASSLGTYYEQYF
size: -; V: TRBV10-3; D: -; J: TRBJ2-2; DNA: TGTGCCATCATCGGGGAAACCGGGGAGCTGTTTTTT; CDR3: CAIIGETGELFF
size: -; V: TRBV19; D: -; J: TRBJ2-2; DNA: TGTGCCAGTAGTATAGGTACCCTCGGGGAGCTGTTTTTT; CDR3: CASSIGTLGELFF
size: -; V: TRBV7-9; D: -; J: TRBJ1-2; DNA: TGTGCCAGCAGCTTAGTGACAGAGGGTGGCTACACCTTC; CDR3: CASSLVTEGGYTF
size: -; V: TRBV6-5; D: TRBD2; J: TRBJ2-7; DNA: TGTGCCAGCAGTCGACTAGCGGGAGACTACGAGCAGTACTTC; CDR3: CASSRLAGDYEQYF
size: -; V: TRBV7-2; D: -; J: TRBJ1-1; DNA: TGTGCCAGCAGCTTAGGACAGAACACTGAAGCTTTCTTT; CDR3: CASSLGQNTEAFF
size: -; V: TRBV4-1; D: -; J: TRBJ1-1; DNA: TGCGCCAGCACCCCAAGCGGGCCGGACACTGAAGCTTTCTTT; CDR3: CASTPSGPDTEAFF
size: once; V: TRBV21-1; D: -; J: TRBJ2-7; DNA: TGTGCCAGGGCCCCCCTGGGGCTAGCGGGATCATGGAACGAGCAGTACTTC; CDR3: CARAPLGLAGSWNEQYF
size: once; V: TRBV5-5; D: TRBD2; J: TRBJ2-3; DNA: TGTGCCAGCAGCCTGGGAGGGACTAGCGGAGTCACAGATACGCAGTATTTT; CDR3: CASSLGGTSGVTDTQYF
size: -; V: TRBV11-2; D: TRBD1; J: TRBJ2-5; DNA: TGTGCCAGCAAAACCACAGGGGGAGAGACCCAGTACTTC; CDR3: CASKTTGGETQYF
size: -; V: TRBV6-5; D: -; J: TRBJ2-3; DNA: TGTGCCAGCAGTTACTGGGGCAGGGTCAGCACAGATACGCAGTATTTT; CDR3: CASSYWGRVSTDTQYF
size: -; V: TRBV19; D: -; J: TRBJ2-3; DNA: TGTGCCAGTAGTATCACTTTCACAGATACGCAGTATTTT; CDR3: CASSITFTDTQYF
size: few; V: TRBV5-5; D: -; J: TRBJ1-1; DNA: TGTGCCAGCAGCTTGCTGACAGAAGAAGCTTTCTTT; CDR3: CASSLLTEEAFF
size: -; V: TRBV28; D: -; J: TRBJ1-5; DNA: TGTGCCAGCAGTTTTCCGGGGATTAGCAATCAGCCCCAGCATTTT; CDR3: CASSFPGISNQPQHF
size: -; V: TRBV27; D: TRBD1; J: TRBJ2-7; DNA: TGTGCCAGCAGTTTAAGTCTCCCACTTCGACAGGGCCCACCTTACGAGCAGTACTTC; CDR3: CASSLSLPLRQGPPYEQYF
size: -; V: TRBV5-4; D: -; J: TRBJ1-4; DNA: TGTGCCAGCAGCTCACAGGGATTCCCCCCGAATGAAAAACTGTTTTTT; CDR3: CASSSQGFPPNEKLFF
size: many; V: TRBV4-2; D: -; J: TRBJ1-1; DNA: TGTGCCAGCAGCCCGCAGGGAGACACTGAAGCTTTCTTT; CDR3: CASSPQGDTEAFF
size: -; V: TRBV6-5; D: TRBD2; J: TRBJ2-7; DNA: TGTGCCAGCAGTTACCGGACTAGCGGGACACCGCAGTACTTC; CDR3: CASSYRTSGTPQYF
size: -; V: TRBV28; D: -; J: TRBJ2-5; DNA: TGTGCCAGCACCCCTAACGGGCGCGGCCAAGAGACCCAGTACTTC; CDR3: CASTPNGRGQETQYF
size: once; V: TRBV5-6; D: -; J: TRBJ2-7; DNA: TGTGCCAGCAGCTTGGTCATAAATGTCTACGAGCAGTACTTC; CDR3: CASSLVINVYEQYF
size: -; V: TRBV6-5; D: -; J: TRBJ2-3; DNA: TGTGCCAGCAGTTTGGCGGTCGGTACGCAGTATTTT; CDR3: CASSLAVGTQYF
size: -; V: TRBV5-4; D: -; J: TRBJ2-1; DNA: TGTGCCAGCAGCGAGACGGGGGCCGGTAACAATGAGCAGTTCTTC; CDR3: CASSETGAGNNEQFF
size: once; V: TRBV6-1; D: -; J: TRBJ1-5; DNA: TGTGCCAGCAGTGAAGGTTGGGTACAGCCCCAGCATTTT; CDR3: CASSEGWVQPQHF
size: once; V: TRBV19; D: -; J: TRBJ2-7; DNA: TGTGCCAGTAGTATATGGGGCGGCGAGCAGTACTTC; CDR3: CASSIWGGEQYF
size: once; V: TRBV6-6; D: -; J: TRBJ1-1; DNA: TGTGCCAGCAGTTACAGGGACCTGAACACTGAAGCTTTCTTT; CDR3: CASSYRDLNTEAFF
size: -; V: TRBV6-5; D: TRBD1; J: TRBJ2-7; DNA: TGTGCCAGCAGTCAGTCGGGACAGCCCTACGAGCAGTACTTC; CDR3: CASSQSGQPYEQYF
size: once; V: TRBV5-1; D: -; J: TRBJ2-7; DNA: TGCGCCAGCAGCTTGGAGAGTCGGAGGGGAAACGAGCAGTACTTC; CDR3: CASSLESRRGNEQYF
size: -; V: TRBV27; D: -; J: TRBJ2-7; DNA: TGTGCCAGCAGTCCGGACTATTACAGCGGCGAGCAGTACTTC; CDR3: CASSPDYYSGEQYF